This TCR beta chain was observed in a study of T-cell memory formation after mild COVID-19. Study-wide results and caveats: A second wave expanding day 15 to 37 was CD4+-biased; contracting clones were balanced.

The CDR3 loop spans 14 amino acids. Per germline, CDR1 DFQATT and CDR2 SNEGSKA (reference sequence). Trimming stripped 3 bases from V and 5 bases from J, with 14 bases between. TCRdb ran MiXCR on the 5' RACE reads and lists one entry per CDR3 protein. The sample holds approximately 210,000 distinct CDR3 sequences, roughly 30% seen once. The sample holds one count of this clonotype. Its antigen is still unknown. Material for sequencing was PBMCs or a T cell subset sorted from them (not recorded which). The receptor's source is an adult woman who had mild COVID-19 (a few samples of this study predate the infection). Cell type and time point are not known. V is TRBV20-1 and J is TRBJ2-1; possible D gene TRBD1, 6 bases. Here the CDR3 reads CSASVGGSHNEQFF. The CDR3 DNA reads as TGCAGTGCTAGTGTAGGGGGATCTCACAATGAGCAGTTCTTC.